The rows below give T cell receptor beta chains drawn from one sample of a study of shared clonotypes between healthy human individuals. The protocol was immunoSEQ multiplex PCR, while the TCRdb copy is restricted to in-frame clones and leaves out a portion. The profile covers about 2.2 million clones, with around 93% appearing a single time and about 1.5% taken by the ten largest. The sequenced material came from naive CD8+ T cells from PBMCs. All receptors derive from a man between 18 and 29 years old in good health. Some clones in this sample may be carry-over from other donors' samples. Each CDR3 is given with its conserved first and last residue. The D gene is left open where the match is weak. Clone sizes are given selectively: once, few, many, or a class where the clone is expanded.

TRBV27,14,NA,TRBJ2-1,NA,TGTGCCAGCAGTCGGGACGTTACCTACAATGAGCAGTTCTTC,CASSRDVTYNEQFF
TRBV29-1,15,NA,TRBJ2-2,NA,TGCAGCGTTGAAGATGCCTTCGGAAACACCGGGGAGCTGTTTTTT,CSVEDAFGNTGELFF
TRBV27,12,NA,TRBJ2-1,NA,TGTGCCAGCAGTCCCGGACGGGGTGAGCAGTTCTTC,CASSPGRGEQFF
TRBV6-5,14,NA,TRBJ1-4,TRBD1,TGTGCCAGCAGTCAACAGGGGGAGAATGAAAAACTGTTTTTT,CASSQQGENEKLFF
TRBV28,14,NA,TRBJ2-3,NA,TGTGCCAGCAGTGACAACTCCTTCACAGATACGCAGTATTTT,CASSDNSFTDTQYF
TRBV4-3,17,NA,TRBJ2-1,TRBD2,TGCGCCAGCAGCCCAACGAGTTCTAGCGGGATCTACAATGAGCAGTTCTTC,CASSPTSSSGIYNEQFF
TRBV9,16,NA,TRBJ2-1,TRBD2,TGTGCCAGCAGCGTAGGTTGGAGCGGGAGGGGAGATGAGCAGTTCTTC,CASSVGWSGRGDEQFF
TRBV5-1,13,NA,TRBJ2-7,NA,TGCGCCAGCAGCTTGCCGATCGGGAAGGAGCAGTACTTC,CASSLPIGKEQYF
TRBV6-1,12,once,TRBJ1-1,TRBD1,TGTGCCAGCAGAAGACAGGGGTCCCAAGCTTTCTTT,CASRRQGSQAFF
TRBV13,15,NA,TRBJ2-7,NA,TGTGCCAGCAGCTACGATGGTCAGGGATTGGGGGAGCAGTACTTC,CASSYDGQGLGEQYF
TRBV4-1,14,NA,TRBJ2-7,NA,TGCGCCAGCAGCCAAGTGGGGGGTTCCGGCGAGCAGTACTTC,CASSQVGGSGEQYF